The 2 T cell receptor beta chains presented below share a single source sample, sequenced in a study of follicular helper T cells after annual influenza vaccination. The time point here: 2014-2015 season, 7 days after vaccination. Produced via immunoSEQ multiplex PCR; TCRdb's table is partial and in-frame only. The table lists about 10,000 clones, around 86% of them singletons. Sequences were derived from CXCR5- memory CD4+ T cells sorted from blood, sampled 7 days after influenza vaccination. Source of these receptors: an adult who received the influenza vaccine.

This clone was counted a single time. The V gene is TRBV7-2, the J gene TRBJ2-2, with a weak D call TRBD1 (5 bases). In germline, CDR1 is SGHTA, CDR2 FQGNSA. There are 18 residues in the CDR3. Trimming stripped 5 bases from V and 0 bases from J, with 19 bases between. The CDR3 DNA sequence: TGTGCCAGCAGCGCGCCCGTCACAGGTACCGCGAACACCGGGGAGCTGTTTTTT. Protein: CASSAPVTGTANTGELFF.

J is TRBJ1-1 and V is TRBV18; tentatively, D is TRBD1 (6 bases). V lost 6 bases to trimming and J lost 4 bases, with 9 bases between them. This CDR3 is built from 12 residues. CDR1 is KGHSH, CDR2 LQKENI, per germline. The CDR3 is CASSPGVTEAFF. CDR3 sequence (DNA): TGTGCCAGCTCTCCAGGGGTCACTGAAGCTTTCTTT.